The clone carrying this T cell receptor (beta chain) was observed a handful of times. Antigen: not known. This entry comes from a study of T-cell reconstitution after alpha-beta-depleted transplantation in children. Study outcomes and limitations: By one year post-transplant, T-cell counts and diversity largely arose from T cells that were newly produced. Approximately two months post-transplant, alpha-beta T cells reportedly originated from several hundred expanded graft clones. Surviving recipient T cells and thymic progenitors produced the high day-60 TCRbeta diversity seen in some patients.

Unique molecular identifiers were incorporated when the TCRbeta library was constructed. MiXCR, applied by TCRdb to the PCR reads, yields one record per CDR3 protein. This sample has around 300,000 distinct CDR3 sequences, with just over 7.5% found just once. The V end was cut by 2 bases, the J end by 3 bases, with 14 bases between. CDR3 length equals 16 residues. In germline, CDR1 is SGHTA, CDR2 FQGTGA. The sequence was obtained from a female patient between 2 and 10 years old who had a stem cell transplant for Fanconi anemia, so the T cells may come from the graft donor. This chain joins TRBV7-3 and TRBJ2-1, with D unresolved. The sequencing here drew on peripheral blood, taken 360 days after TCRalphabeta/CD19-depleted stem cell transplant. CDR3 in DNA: TGTGCCAGCAGCTTATCCCGACGGAGCGACTACAATGAGCAGTTCTTC. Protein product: CASSLSRRSDYNEQFF.